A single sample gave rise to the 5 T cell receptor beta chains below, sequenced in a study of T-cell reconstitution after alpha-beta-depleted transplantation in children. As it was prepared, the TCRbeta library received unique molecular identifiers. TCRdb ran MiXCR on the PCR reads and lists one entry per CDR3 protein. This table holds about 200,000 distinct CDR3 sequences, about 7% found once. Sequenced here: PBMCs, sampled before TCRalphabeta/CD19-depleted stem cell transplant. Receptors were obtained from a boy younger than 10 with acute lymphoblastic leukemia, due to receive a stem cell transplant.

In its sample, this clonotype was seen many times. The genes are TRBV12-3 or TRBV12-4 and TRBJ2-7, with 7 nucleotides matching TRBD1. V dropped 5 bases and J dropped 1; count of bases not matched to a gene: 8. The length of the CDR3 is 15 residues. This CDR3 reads CASSGRDSLSYEQYF. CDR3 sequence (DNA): TGTGCCAGCAGTGGCCGGGACAGCTTGTCCTACGAGCAGTACTTC.

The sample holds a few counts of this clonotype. CDR3 sequence: CASSQEGAGGPEQFF. The CDR3 DNA reads as TGTGCCAGCAGCCAAGAAGGAGCGGGGGGGCCGGAGCAGTTCTTC. The chain has TRBV3-1 and TRBJ2-1; TRBD2 matches at 10 bases. Germline assignment: CDR1 LGHDT and CDR2 YNNKEL (reference sequence). The CDR3 is made up of 15 amino acids. The J segment lost 10 bases and the V segment lost 0 bases, leaving 6 bases of the junction unmatched.

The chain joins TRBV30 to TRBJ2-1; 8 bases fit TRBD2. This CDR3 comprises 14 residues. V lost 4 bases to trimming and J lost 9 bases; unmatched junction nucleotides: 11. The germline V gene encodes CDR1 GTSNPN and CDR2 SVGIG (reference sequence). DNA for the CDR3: TGTGCCTGGACTTCTTTAGCGGGAATCGGTGAGCAGTTCTTC. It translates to CAWTSLAGIGEQFF.

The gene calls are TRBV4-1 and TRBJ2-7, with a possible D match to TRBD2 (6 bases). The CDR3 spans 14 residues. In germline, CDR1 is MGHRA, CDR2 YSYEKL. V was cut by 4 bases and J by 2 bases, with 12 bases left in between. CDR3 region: CASSLAATPYEQYF. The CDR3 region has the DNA TGCGCCAGCAGCCTAGCGGCTACCCCCTACGAGCAGTACTTC.

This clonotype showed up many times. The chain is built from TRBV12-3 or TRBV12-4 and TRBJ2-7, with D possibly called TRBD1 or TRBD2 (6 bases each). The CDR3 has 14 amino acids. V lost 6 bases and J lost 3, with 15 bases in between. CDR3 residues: CASSPGGGLYEQYF. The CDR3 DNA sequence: TGTGCCAGCAGCCCGGGTGGGGGGCTCTACGAGCAGTACTTC.